These 15 T cell receptor beta chains came from one sample sequenced in a study of OX40 agonist ivuxolimab in advanced cancers. TCRdb keeps only in-frame clones here, not all; method: immunoSEQ multiplex PCR. Of about 36,000 clones listed, about 81% were seen once; the top ten hold about 24%. The source material was CD4+ or CD8+ T cells sorted from blood, sampled in a trial of the OX40 agonist ivuxolimab. The source is an adult with an advanced solid tumor such as melanoma, head and neck, liver or kidney cancer.

This clone was detected once. This chain joins TRBV4-3 and TRBJ2-4, with a weak D call TRBD2 (5 bases). V was trimmed by 0 bases and J by 0 bases, leaving 9 bases between them. Germline CDR1 reads LGHNA; CDR2 reads YSLEER. The CDR3 is made up of 16 amino acids. The CDR3 loop is CASSQDLRGAKNIQYF. The DNA for the CDR3 is TGCGCCAGCAGCCAAGATCTACGGGGAGCCAAAAACATTCAGTACTTC.

The chain uses TRBV19 and TRBJ1-2; 12 bases are a match to TRBD1. Per the germline V gene, CDR1 is LNHDA and CDR2 is SQIVND (reference sequence). This CDR3 has 17 amino acids. The ends lost 3 bases at V and 2 bases at J; junction bases unmatched: 7. CDR3 region: CASSIMPGQGANYGYTF. The CDR3 nucleotides read TGTGCCAGTAGTATTATGCCGGGACAGGGGGCGAACTATGGCTACACCTTC.

This chain joins TRBV28 and TRBJ2-7, with D perhaps matching TRBD1 (6 bases). The CDR3 loop spans 12 amino acids. V was clipped by 10 bases and J by 2 bases, with 12 bases between them. Germline V gene sequence: CDR1 MDHEN, CDR2 SYDVKM. This CDR3 reads CAIGTGTYEQYF. DNA of the CDR3: TGTGCCATCGGCACAGGGACCTACGAGCAGTACTTC.

V usage is TRBV7-8 and J usage is TRBJ2-7; 10 positions match TRBD2. J was trimmed by 0 bases and V by 5 bases; bases with no gene match: 10. Germline CDR1 and CDR2: SGHVS and FQNEAQ. CDR3 length: 17 amino acids. The CDR3 nucleotides read TGTGCCAGCAGCGTCACGACTAGCGGGCGGAGCTCCTACGAGCAGTACTTC. This encodes CASSVTTSGRSSYEQYF.

This clone has just one count. The gene calls are TRBV7-2 and TRBJ2-7, with a tentative D call TRBD2 (6 bases). The length of the CDR3 is 17 residues. CDR1 SGHTA and CDR2 FQGNSA come from the germline V gene. Trimming pared 5 bases from V and 0 bases from J, leaving 20 bases between. CDR3 loop: CASSPRRLSGSSYEQYF. The CDR3, as DNA: TGTGCCAGCAGCCCCAGGCGACTATCCGGGAGCTCCTACGAGCAGTACTTC. The entire variable domain, with the rest obtained from reference TRBV7-2 and TRBJ2-7, is as follows: GAGVSQSPSNKVTEKGKDVELRCDPISGHTALYWYRQSLGQGLEFLIYFQGNSAPDKSGLPSDRFSAERTGGSVSTLTIQRTQQEDSAVYLCASSPRRLSGSSYEQYFGPGTRLTVT.

The V call is TRBV9, the J call TRBJ1-6, with D tentatively TRBD1 (6 bases). V lost 4 bases to trimming and J lost 7 bases, with 15 bases between them. The CDR3 length is 15 residues. In germline, CDR1 is SGDLS, CDR2 YYNGEE. This chain's CDR3 is CASSPRGGTNSPLHF. Here the CDR3 DNA reads TGTGCCAGCAGCCCCAGGGGCGGAACGAATTCACCCCTCCACTTT.

The V and J genes are TRBV7-7 and TRBJ2-5; no clear D gene. This CDR3 has 13 amino acids. V was clipped by 3 bases and J by 7 bases, with 12 bases between them. The germline V gene encodes CDR1 SSHAT and CDR2 FNYEAQ (reference sequence). The CDR3 here is CASSLDEWGTQYF. CDR3 nucleotide sequence: TGTGCCAGCAGCTTGGATGAGTGGGGGACCCAGTACTTC.

The chain carries TRBV9 and TRBJ2-5, with a tentative D call TRBD2 (6 bases). Trimming took off 2 bases at V and 5 bases at J, with 16 bases between the two ends. CDR3 length: 15 residues. Germline V gene data show CDR1 as SGDLS and CDR2 as YYNGEE. The CDR3 is CASSVRQGGSETQYF. The CDR3 region has the DNA TGTGCCAGCAGCGTTCGGCAGGGAGGTAGTGAGACCCAGTACTTC.

This clone was observed a few times. The rearrangement links TRBV9 to TRBJ2-1; no firm D call. V lost 4 bases and J 1 base, leaving 15 bases between the germline ends. Looked up from germline, CDR1 is SGDLS and CDR2 is YYNGEE. CDR3 length equals 16 residues. CDR3 in DNA: TGTGCCAGCAGCCCTCAACCAGCGCGGTCCTACAATGAGCAGTTCTTC. Encoded protein: CASSPQPARSYNEQFF.

The chain has TRBV2 and TRBJ2-7; maybe TRBD1 (6 bases). V was shortened by 8 bases and J by 3 bases, with 14 bases between the two germline ends. CDR3 length equals 13 residues. Germline V gene data show CDR1 as SNHLY and CDR2 as FYNNEI. The CDR3, as DNA: TGTGCCAGCGAAACGCAACAGGGCTACGAGCAGTACTTC. This encodes CASETQQGYEQYF.

The V and J genes are TRBV6-6 and TRBJ2-7; 8 bases line up with TRBD1. The CDR3 spans 14 residues. From germline, CDR1 is MNHNY and CDR2 SVGAGI (reference sequence). The ends lost 4 bases at V and 3 bases at J; junction bases unmatched: 5. The CDR3 coding sequence is TGTGCCAGCAGTTCTGGACAGGGTAACTACGAGCAGTACTTC. Translation gives CASSSGQGNYEQYF.

This clone was observed once. The chain uses TRBV6-5 and TRBJ2-7, with a possible D match to TRBD2 (5 bases). The CDR3 is made up of 15 amino acids. V lost 2 bases to trimming and J lost 7 bases, with 18 bases between them. The germline V gene has CDR1 MNHEY and CDR2 SVGAGI. In DNA form, the CDR3 reads TGTGCCAGCAGTTACCGGGATTCCTCAGAAGGAGAGCAGTACTTC. This sequence encodes CASSYRDSSEGEQYF.

V and J are TRBV5-5 and TRBJ1-3; unclear D gene. Germline loops: CDR1 SGHKS, CDR2 YYEKEE (reference sequence). The CDR3 spans 16 residues. The V end lost 0 bases, the J end lost 0 bases, and 10 bases lay between the germline ends. This CDR3 is CASSLASGPSGNTIYF. The CDR3 coding sequence is TGTGCCAGCAGCTTGGCCTCAGGACCCTCTGGAAACACCATATATTTT.

As regards this clone: Other DNA sequences in the same sample also yield this CDR3. The rearrangement joins TRBV30 to TRBJ2-7, with D unresolved. The germline V gene encodes CDR1 GTSNPN and CDR2 SVGIG (reference sequence). The CDR3 runs 11 residues. The V end lost 0 bases, the J end lost 3 bases, and 3 bases lay between the germline ends. Written as DNA, the CDR3 is TGTGCCTGGAGTGTACGCTACGAGCAGTACTTC. Protein sequence: CAWSVRYEQYF.

The chain uses TRBV5-1 and TRBJ1-3, with D hard to call. The V end lost 2 bases, the J end lost 1 base, and 10 bases lay between the germline ends. The length of the CDR3 is 15 residues. Germline-derived CDR1 and CDR2 are SGHRS and YFSETQ. The CDR3 DNA reads as TGCGCCAGCAGCTTTAATGCGGGGTCTGGAAACACCATATATTTT. It specifies CASSFNAGSGNTIYF.